This T cell receptor beta chain comes out of a study of a mutant IDH1 vaccine in newly diagnosed glioma. Across the whole study: Eight vaccinations were given in weeks 1, 3, 5, 7, 11, 15, 19 and 23.

Concerning this clone itself: The antigen is not known.

Time point specified: week 5, during vaccination. Each dose of the vaccine consisted of 300 ug of mutant IDH1 20-mer peptide, with topical imiquimod. Using immunoSEQ multiplex PCR, the repertoire was profiled, and TCRdb retains in-frame clones only, with some absent. The sample lists about 42,000 clones, approximately 85% occurring once. CDR3 length equals 11 residues. V lost 7 bases and J 1 base, leaving 5 bases between the germline ends. The germline CDR1 and CDR2 sequences are SQVTM and ANQGSEA. The clonotype originates from a man aged 40-49 years with glioma. The source was PBMCs, collected from a glioma patient whose treatment included an IDH1 peptide vaccine. The chain is built from TRBV29-1 and TRBJ2-1; D not certain. The CDR3 reads CSAASYNEQFF. The CDR3, as DNA: TGCAGCGCCGCATCCTACAATGAGCAGTTCTTC.